This entry features one TCR beta chain sequence. Its antigen is as yet unknown. This sample is drawn from a study of shared clonotypes between healthy human individuals. Study in general: The study used three CD4 naive, three CD4 memory, two CD8 naive and one CD8 memory plate per donor. Study results and caveats: Sequencing depth was expected to affect clonotype sharing among donors. Clonotypes shared by all four donors outscored non-shared clonotypes in generation probability.

J gave up 4 bases and V 6 bases, and 7 bases lay outside the gene matches. The CDR3 consists of 15 residues. In germline, CDR1 is SGHVS, CDR2 FNYEAQ. The assay used deep level. TCRdb's table, derived via immunoSEQ multiplex PCR, lists solely in-frame clones and lacks some. The sample records under 1,900,000 clones, about 98.5% being singletons. The TCR comes from a man aged 25 to 40 in good health. The material sequenced was naive CD4+ T cells sorted from blood. Sample subset: CD45RA+ positively selected. The rearrangement uses TRBV7-6 and TRBJ2-7; TRBD2 aligns across 12 bases. In DNA form, the CDR3 reads TGTGCCAGCAGTCCTAGCGGGAGGGATGGGTACGAGCAGTACTTC. The encoded protein is CASSPSGRDGYEQYF. The variable domain in full, completed from reference TRBV7-6 and TRBJ2-7, reads GAGVSQSPRYKVTKRGQDVALRCDPISGHVSLYWYRQALGQGPEFLTYFNYEAQQDKSGLPNDRFSAERPEGSISTLTIQRTEQRDSAMYRCASSPSGRDGYEQYFGPGTRLTVT.